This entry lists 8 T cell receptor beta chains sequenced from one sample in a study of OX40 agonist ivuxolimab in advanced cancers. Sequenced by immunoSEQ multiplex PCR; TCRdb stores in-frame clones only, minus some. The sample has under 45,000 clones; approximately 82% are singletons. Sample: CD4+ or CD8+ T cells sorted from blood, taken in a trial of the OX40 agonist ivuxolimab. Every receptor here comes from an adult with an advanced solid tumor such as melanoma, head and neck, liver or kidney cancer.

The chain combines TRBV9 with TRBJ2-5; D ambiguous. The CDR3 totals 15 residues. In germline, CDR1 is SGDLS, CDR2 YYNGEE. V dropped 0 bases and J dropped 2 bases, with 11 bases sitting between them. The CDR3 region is CASSVVGLGQETQYF. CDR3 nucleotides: TGTGCCAGCAGCGTAGTCGGTTTAGGACAAGAGACCCAGTACTTC.

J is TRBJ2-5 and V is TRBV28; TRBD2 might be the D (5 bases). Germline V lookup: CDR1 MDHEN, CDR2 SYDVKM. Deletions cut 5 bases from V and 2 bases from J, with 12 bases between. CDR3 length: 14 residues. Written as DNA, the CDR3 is TGTGCCAGCAGTCCTCTAGCAACACAAGAGACCCAGTACTTC. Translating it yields CASSPLATQETQYF.

In DNA form, the CDR3 reads TGTGCCAGCAGTTCCCGGACAGGGGCGATAGCTGGCTATGGCTACACCTTC. Protein product: CASSSRTGAIAGYGYTF. V usage is TRBV27 and J usage is TRBJ1-2, with TRBD1 identical over 9 bases. V lost 4 bases to trimming and J lost 4 bases; unmatched junction nucleotides: 13. CDR3 length: 17 amino acids. Per the germline V gene, CDR1 is MNHEY and CDR2 is SMNVEV (reference sequence).

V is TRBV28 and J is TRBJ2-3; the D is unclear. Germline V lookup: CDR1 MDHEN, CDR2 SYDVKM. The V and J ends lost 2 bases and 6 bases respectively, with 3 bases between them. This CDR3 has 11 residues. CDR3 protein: CASSLTDTQYF. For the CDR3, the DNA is TGTGCCAGCAGTTTAACTGATACGCAGTATTTT.

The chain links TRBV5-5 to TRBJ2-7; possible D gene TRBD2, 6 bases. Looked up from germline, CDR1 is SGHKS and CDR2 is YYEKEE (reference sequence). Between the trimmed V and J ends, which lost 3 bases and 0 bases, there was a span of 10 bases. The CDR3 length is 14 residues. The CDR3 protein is CASSSDYNSYEQYF. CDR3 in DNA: TGTGCCAGCAGCTCGGACTATAACTCCTACGAGCAGTACTTC. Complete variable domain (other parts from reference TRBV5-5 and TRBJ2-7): DAGVTQSPTHLIKTRGQQVTLRCSPISGHKSVSWYQQVLGQGPQFIFQYYEKEERGRGNFPDRFSARQFPNYSSELNVNALLLGDSALYLCASSSDYNSYEQYFGPGTRLTVT.

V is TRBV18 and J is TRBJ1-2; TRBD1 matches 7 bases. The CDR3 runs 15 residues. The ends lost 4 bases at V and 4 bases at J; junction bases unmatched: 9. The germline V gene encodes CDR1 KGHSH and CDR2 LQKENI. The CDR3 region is CASSLPGGESYGYTF. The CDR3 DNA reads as TGTGCCAGCTCACTGCCAGGGGGGGAGAGCTATGGCTACACCTTC.

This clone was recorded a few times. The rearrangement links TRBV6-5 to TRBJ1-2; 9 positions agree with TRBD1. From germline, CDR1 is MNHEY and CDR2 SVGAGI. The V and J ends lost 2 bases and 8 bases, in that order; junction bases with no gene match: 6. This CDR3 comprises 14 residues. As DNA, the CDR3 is TGTGCCAGCAGTTACATGGACAGGGGAGGAGGCTACACCTTC. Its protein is CASSYMDRGGGYTF.

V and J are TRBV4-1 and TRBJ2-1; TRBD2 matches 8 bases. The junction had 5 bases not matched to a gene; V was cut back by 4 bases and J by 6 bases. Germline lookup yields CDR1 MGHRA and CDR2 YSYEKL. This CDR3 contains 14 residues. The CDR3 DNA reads TGCGCCAGCAGCCGGACTAGCACGGCCAATGAGCAGTTCTTC. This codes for CASSRTSTANEQFF.